This T cell receptor (beta chain) was obtained from a study of patients and donors after allogeneic stem cell transplantation. This clonotype was detected a few times. TCRdb passed the RT-PCR reads through MiXCR, listing each CDR3 protein once. Among some 230,000 distinct CDR3 sequences, less than 15% were seen once, and the ten largest hold roughly 10%. The germline CDR1 and CDR2 sequences are MNHEY and SVGAGI. The ends were cut back, 0 bases at V and 9 bases at J, with 12 bases in the middle. There are 14 residues in the CDR3. The chain combines TRBV6-5 with TRBJ1-5, with D possibly TRBD1 on 6 matching bases. This TCR was sampled from a human donor who was either an allogeneic HSCT recipient or a stem cell or donor lymphocyte infusion donor (not recorded which). It is not recorded whose cells these are; they may come from a transplant donor. The sequenced material came from blood, either unsorted or a sorted T cell fraction (not recorded which). CDR3 nucleotides: TGTGCCAGCAGTTACTCGACAGGAACTGGGCCCCAGCATTTT. This codes for CASSYSTGTGPQHF.